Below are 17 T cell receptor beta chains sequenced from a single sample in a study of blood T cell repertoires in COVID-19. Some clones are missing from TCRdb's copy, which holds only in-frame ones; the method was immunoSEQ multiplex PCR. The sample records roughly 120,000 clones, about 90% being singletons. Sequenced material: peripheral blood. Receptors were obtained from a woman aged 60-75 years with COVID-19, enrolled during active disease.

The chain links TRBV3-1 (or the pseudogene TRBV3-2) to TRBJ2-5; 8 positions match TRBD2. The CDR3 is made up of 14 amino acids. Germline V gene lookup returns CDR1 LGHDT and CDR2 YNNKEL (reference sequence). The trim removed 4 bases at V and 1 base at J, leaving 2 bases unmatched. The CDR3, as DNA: TGTGCCAGCAGCCTAGCGGGGCCCCAAGAGACCCAGTACTTC. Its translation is CASSLAGPQETQYF.

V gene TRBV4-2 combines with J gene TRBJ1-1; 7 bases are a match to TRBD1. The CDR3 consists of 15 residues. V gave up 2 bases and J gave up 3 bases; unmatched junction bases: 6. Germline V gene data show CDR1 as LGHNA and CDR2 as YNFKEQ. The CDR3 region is CASSQPGQEDTEAFF. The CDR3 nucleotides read TGTGCCAGCAGCCAACCAGGACAGGAGGACACTGAAGCTTTCTTT.

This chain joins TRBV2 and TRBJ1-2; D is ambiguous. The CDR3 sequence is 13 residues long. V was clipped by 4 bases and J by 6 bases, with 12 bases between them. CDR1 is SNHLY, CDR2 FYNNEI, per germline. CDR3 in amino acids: CASSGSHGDGYTF. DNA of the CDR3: TGTGCCAGCAGTGGGTCCCACGGGGATGGCTACACCTTC. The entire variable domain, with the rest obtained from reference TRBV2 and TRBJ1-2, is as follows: EPEVTQTPSHQVTQMGQEVILRCVPISNHLYFYWYRQILGQKVEFLVSFYNNEISEKSEIFDDQFSVERPDGSNFTLKIRSTKLEDSAMYFCASSGSHGDGYTFGSGTRLTVV.

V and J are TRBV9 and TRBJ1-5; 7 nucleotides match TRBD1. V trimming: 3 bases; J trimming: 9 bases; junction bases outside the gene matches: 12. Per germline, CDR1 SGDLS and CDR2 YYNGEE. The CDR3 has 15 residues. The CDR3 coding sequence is TGTGCCAGCAGCGCCGACGACAGGGCCCCGAGGCCCCAGCATTTT. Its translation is CASSADDRAPRPQHF. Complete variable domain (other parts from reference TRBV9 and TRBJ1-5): DSGVTQTPKHLITATGQRVTLRCSPRSGDLSVYWYQQSLDQGLQFLIQYYNGEERAKGNILERFSAQQFPDLHSELNLSSLELGDSALYFCASSADDRAPRPQHFGDGTRLSIL.

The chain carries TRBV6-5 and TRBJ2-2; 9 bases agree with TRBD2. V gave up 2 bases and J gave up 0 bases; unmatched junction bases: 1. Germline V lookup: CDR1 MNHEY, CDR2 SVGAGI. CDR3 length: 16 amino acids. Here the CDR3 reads CASSYRLAANTGELFF. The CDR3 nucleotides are TGTGCCAGCAGTTACCGACTAGCGGCGAACACCGGGGAGCTGTTTTTT.

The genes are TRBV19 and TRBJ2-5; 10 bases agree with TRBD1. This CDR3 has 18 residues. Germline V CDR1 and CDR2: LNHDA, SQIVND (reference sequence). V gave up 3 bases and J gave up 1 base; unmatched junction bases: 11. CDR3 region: CASSIKGQGPLTQETQYF. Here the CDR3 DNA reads TGTGCCAGTAGTATTAAGGGACAGGGGCCCCTCACCCAAGAGACCCAGTACTTC. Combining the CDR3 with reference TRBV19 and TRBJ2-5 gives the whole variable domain DGGITQSPKYLFRKEGQNVTLSCEQNLNHDAMYWYRQDPGQGLRLIYYSQIVNDFQKGDIAEGYSVSREKKESFPLTVTSAQKNPTAFYLCASSIKGQGPLTQETQYFGPGTRLLVL.

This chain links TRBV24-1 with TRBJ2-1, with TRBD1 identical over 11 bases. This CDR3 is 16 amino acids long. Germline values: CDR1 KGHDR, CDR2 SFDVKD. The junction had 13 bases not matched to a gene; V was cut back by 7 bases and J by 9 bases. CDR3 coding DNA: TGTGCCACCAGCAAAGCACCGGGACAGGGGGGGACTGAGCAGTTCTTC. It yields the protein CATSKAPGQGGTEQFF.

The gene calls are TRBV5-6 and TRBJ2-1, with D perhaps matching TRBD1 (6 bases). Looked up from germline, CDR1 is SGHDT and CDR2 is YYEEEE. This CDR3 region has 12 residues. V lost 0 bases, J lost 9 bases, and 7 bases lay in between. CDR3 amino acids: CASSLVGAEQFF. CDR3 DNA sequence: TGTGCCAGCAGCTTGGTGGGGGCTGAGCAGTTCTTC.

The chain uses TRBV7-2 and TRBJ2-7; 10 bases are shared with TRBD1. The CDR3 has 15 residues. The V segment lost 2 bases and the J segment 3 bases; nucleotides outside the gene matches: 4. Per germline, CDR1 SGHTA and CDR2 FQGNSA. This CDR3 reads CASSLRQGAIYEQYF. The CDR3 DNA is TGTGCCAGCAGCTTACGACAGGGGGCGATCTACGAGCAGTACTTC.

CDR3: CASSFDRSYGYTF. The CDR3 DNA reads TGTGCCAGCAGCTTCGACAGAAGCTATGGCTACACCTTC. J is TRBJ1-2 and V is TRBV7-9; possible D gene TRBD1, 5 bases. Trimming removed 3 bases from V and 4 bases from J, with 9 bases in between. Germline V gene lookup returns CDR1 SEHNR and CDR2 FQNEAQ (reference sequence). CDR3 size: 13 residues.

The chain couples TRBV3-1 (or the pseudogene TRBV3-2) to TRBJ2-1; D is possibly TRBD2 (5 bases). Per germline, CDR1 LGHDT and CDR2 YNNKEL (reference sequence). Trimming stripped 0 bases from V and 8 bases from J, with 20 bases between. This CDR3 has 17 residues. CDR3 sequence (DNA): TGTGCCAGCAGCCAAGATCAGGAACGACTAAGTGTCGATGAGCAGTTCTTC. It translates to CASSQDQERLSVDEQFF.

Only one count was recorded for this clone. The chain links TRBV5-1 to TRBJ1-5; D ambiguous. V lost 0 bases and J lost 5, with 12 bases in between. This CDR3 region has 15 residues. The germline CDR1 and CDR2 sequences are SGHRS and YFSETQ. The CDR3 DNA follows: TGCGCCAGCAGCTTGGATGGATCCCGGGATCAGCCCCAGCATTTT. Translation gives CASSLDGSRDQPQHF.

The CDR3 reads CASSQPGGTDVLFF. DNA of the CDR3: TGCGCCAGCAGCCAACCGGGCGGGACTGACGTCCTTTTCTTT. The rearrangement uses TRBV4-1 and TRBJ1-1; perhaps TRBD1 as D (5 bases). This CDR3 is 14 amino acids long. With 2 bases removed from V and 13 bases from J, the gap between germline ends came to 20 bases. CDR1 and CDR2 (germline): MGHRA, YSYEKL.

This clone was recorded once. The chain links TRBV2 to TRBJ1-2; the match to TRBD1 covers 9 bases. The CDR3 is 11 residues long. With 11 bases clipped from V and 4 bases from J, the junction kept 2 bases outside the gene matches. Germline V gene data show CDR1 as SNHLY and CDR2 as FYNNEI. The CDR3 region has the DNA TGTGCCGGGACAGGGACCTATGGCTACACCTTC. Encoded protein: CAGTGTYGYTF.

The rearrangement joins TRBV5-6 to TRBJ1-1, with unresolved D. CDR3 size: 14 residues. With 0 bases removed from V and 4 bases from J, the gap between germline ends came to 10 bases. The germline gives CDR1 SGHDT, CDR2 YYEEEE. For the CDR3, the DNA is TGTGCCAGCAGCTTGGACGGGGTGCGCACTGAAGCTTTCTTT. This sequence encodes CASSLDGVRTEAFF.

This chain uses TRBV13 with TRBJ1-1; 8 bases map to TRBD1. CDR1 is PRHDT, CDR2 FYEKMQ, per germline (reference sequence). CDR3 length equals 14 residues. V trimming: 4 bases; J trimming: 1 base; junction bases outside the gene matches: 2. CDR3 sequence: CASSSDRENTEAFF. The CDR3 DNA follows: TGTGCCAGCAGCTCGGACAGGGAGAACACTGAAGCTTTCTTT.

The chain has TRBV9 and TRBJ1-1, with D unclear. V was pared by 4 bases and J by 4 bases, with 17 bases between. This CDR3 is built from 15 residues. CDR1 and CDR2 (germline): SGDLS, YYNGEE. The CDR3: CASSPYGGGFTEAFF. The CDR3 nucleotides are TGTGCCAGCAGCCCATATGGTGGAGGGTTCACTGAAGCTTTCTTT.